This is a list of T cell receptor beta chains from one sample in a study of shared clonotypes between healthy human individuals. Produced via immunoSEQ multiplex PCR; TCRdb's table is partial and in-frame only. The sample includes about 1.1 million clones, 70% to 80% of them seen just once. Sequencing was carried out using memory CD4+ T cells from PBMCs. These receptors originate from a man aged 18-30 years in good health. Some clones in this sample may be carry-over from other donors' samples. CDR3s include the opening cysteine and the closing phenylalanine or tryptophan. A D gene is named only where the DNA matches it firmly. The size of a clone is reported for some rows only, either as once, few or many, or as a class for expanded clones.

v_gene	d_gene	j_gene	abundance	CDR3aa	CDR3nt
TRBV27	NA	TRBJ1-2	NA	CASLPFPTGLDYGYTF	TGTGCCAGCCTTCCATTCCCGACGGGACTGGACTATGGCTACACCTTC
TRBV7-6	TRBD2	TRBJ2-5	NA	CASSLPSGTETQYF	TGTGCCAGCAGCTTACCTAGCGGGACGGAGACCCAGTACTTC
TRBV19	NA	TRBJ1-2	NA	CASGLYYGYTF	TGTGCCAGTGGCCTTTACTATGGCTACACCTTC
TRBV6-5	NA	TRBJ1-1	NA	CATRGGFVTEAFF	TGTGCCACCCGTGGGGGGTTTGTCACTGAAGCTTTCTTT
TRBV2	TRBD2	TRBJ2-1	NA	CASSASGRNNEQFF	TGTGCCAGCAGTGCCAGCGGGAGAAACAATGAGCAGTTCTTC
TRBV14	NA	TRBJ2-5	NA	CASSQHQETQYF	TGTGCCAGCAGCCAACACCAAGAGACCCAGTACTTC
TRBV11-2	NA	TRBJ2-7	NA	CASSLALAEQYF	TGTGCCAGCAGCTTAGCCCTTGCCGAGCAGTACTTC
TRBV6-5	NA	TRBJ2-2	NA	CASGPTVTSGELFF	TGTGCCAGCGGACCGACTGTAACAAGCGGGGAGCTGTTTTTT
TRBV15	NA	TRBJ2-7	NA	CATSRESSYEQYF	TGTGCCACCAGCAGAGAGAGCTCCTACGAGCAGTACTTC
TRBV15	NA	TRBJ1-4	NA	CATGATEKLFF	TGTGCCACCGGAGCCACAGAAAAACTGTTTTTT
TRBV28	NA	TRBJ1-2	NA	CASSLGSVGYGYTF	TGTGCCAGCAGTTTGGGTTCAGTCGGCTATGGCTACACCTTC
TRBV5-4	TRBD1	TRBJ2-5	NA	CASHPQGARETQYF	TGTGCCAGTCACCCACAGGGGGCGCGAGAGACCCAGTACTTC
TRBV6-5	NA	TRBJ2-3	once	CASRAPRGGTDTQYF	TGTGCCAGCAGGGCCCCCAGGGGTGGCACAGATACGCAGTATTTT
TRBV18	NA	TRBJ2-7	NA	CASSPPGQPYEQYF	TGTGCCAGCTCACCCCCGGGGCAGCCCTACGAGCAGTACTTC
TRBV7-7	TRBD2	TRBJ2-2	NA	CASAPGAGGSDTGELFF	TGTGCCAGCGCCCCGGGGGCGGGAGGGAGTGACACCGGGGAGCTGTTTTTT
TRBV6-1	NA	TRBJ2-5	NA	CASEDSSKTQYF	TGTGCCAGCGAGGACTCCTCGAAGACCCAGTACTTC
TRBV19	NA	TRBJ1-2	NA	CASSNNPAMPYYGYTF	TGTGCCAGTAGTAACAATCCAGCGATGCCTTACTATGGCTACACCTTC
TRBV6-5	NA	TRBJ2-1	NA	CASNPIGGTNGEQFF	TGTGCCAGCAATCCCATCGGGGGAACCAACGGTGAGCAGTTCTTC
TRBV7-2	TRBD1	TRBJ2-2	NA	CASSAGQVPGELFF	TGTGCCAGCAGCGCTGGACAGGTGCCCGGGGAGCTGTTTTTT
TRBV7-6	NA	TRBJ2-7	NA	CASSLGLGYEQYF	TGTGCCAGCAGCTTAGGACTAGGCTACGAGCAGTACTTC
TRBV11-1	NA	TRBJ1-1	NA	CASSLSNTEAFF	TGTGCCAGCAGCTTATCCAACACTGAAGCTTTCTTT
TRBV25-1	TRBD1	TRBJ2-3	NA	CASSDQKGTARTDTQYF	TGTGCCAGCAGTGACCAAAAGGGGACAGCGCGGACAGATACGCAGTATTTT
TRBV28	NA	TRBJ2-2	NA	CASSPIQRNTGELFF	TGTGCCAGCAGCCCAATCCAGAGAAACACCGGGGAGCTGTTTTTT
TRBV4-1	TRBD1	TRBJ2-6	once	CASSQGQLASGANVLTF	TGCGCCAGCAGCCAGGGACAGCTAGCCTCTGGGGCCAACGTCCTGACTTTC
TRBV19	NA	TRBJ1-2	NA	CASSLTLQVPNYGYTF	TGTGCCAGTAGTCTGACCCTCCAGGTACCTAACTATGGCTACACCTTC
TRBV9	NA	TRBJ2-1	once	CASSVGGGPLSWNEQFF	TGTGCCAGCAGCGTAGGTGGTGGACCTCTCAGCTGGAATGAGCAGTTCTTC
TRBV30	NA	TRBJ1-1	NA	CAWSYTRVNTEAFF	TGTGCCTGGAGTTATACGAGGGTGAACACTGAAGCTTTCTTT
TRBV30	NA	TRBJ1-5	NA	CAWSTRAGQPQHF	TGTGCCTGGAGTACCCGGGCGGGGCAGCCCCAGCATTTT
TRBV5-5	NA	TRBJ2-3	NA	CASSLEPRTDTQYF	TGTGCCAGCAGCTTGGAACCTCGCACAGATACGCAGTATTTT
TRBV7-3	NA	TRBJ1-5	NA	CASSLFGGRFQPQHF	TGTGCCAGCAGCTTATTCGGGGGGCGGTTTCAGCCCCAGCATTTT
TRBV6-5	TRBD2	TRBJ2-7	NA	CASSRLAPYEQYF	TGTGCCAGCAGCAGACTAGCGCCCTACGAGCAGTACTTC
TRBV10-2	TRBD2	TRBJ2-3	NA	CASSYGTSGEDTQYF	TGCGCCAGCAGTTATGGGACTAGCGGGGAAGATACGCAGTATTTT
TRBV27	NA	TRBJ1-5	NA	CASRGLGNQPQHF	TGTGCCAGCAGAGGATTAGGCAATCAGCCCCAGCATTTT
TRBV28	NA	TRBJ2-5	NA	CASSSNRRQQETQYF	TGTGCCAGCAGTTCGAATCGGCGGCAGCAAGAGACCCAGTACTTC
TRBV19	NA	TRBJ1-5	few	CASSHQRSNQPQHF	TGTGCCAGTAGCCATCAACGGAGCAATCAGCCCCAGCATTTT
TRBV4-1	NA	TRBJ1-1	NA	CASSQDALGYLNTEAFF	TGCGCCAGCAGCCAAGATGCCCTAGGTTATCTCAACACTGAAGCTTTCTTT
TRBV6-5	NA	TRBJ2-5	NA	CASSLRAGTQETQYF	TGTGCCAGCTCCCTTCGAGCAGGGACTCAAGAGACCCAGTACTTC
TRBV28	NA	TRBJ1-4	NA	CASSLIPLNEKLFF	TGTGCCAGCAGTTTAATCCCCCTTAATGAAAAACTGTTTTTT
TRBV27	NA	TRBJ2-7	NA	CASRAAGPYEQYF	TGTGCCAGCCGGGCGGCAGGGCCCTACGAGCAGTACTTC
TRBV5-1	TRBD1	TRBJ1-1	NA	CASSVTGGALSTEAFF	TGCGCCAGCAGCGTTACAGGGGGCGCTTTGTCCACTGAAGCTTTCTTT
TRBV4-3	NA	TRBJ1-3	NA	CASSQATAGSGNTIYF	TGCGCCAGCAGCCAAGCAACAGCCGGCTCTGGAAACACCATATATTTT
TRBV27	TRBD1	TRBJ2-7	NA	CASKRDRGYEQYF	TGTGCCAGCAAAAGGGACAGGGGCTACGAGCAGTACTTC
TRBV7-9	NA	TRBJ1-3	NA	CASSLTGFSGNTIYF	TGTGCCAGCAGCCTTACAGGGTTTTCGGGAAACACCATATATTTT
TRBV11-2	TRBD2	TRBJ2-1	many	CASSSFWREGNNEQFF	TGTGCCAGCAGCTCTTTCTGGCGGGAGGGGAACAATGAGCAGTTCTTC
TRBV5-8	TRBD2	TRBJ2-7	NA	CASSLGSGRARYEQYF	TGTGCCAGCAGCTTGGGTAGCGGGAGGGCCCGCTACGAGCAGTACTTC
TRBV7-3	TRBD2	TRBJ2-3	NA	CASSLERERTDTQYF	TGTGCCAGCAGCTTAGAGCGGGAACGCACAGATACGCAGTATTTT
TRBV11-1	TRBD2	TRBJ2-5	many	CASSSRGLAGDLGKETQYF	TGTGCCAGCAGCTCCAGGGGGCTAGCGGGAGATTTGGGTAAAGAGACCCAGTACTTC
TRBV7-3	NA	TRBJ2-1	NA	CASSPGAGYYNEQFF	TGTGCCAGCAGCCCAGGGGCAGGGTACTACAATGAGCAGTTCTTC
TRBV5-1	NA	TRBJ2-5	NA	CASSLRGQETQYF	TGCGCCAGCAGCTTGAGGGGCCAAGAGACCCAGTACTTC
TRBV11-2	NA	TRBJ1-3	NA	CASSLAGDSGNTIYF	TGTGCCAGCAGCTTAGCAGGGGACTCTGGAAACACCATATATTTT
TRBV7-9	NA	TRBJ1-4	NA	CASSLGRRGEKLFF	TGTGCCAGCAGCTTGGGCAGACGAGGTGAAAAACTGTTTTTT
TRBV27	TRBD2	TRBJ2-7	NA	CASSLSGRTSGRRYEQYF	TGTGCCAGCAGTTTATCGGGGCGGACTAGCGGGAGGAGATACGAGCAGTACTTC
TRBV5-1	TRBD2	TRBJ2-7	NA	CASSLAGGSLHNEQYF	TGCGCCAGCAGCTTGGCGGGCGGGAGCCTTCATAACGAGCAGTACTTC
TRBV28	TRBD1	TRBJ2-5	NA	CATLYRDSQETQYF	TGTGCCACCCTATACCGGGACAGCCAAGAGACCCAGTACTTC
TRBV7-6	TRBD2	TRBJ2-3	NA	CASTLSGRSTDTQYF	TGTGCCAGCACCCTTAGCGGGAGAAGCACAGATACGCAGTATTTT